The 20 T cell receptor beta chains in this list originate from one sample, sequenced in a study of cytomegalovirus exposure and HLA in healthy donors. The primer mix had 60 Vbeta and 13 Jbeta primers. Clones were read by immunoSEQ multiplex PCR, and TCRdb kept only the in-frame ones, dropping some. Of 85,000 to 100,000 clones detected, around 90% appear once; the ten largest clones hold 2.3%. Sequenced input: PBMCs. Receptors originate from a man in his late teens or twenties in good health and CMV-seronegative.

The V and J genes are TRBV18 and TRBJ2-3; 14 bases fit TRBD2. Germline CDR1 reads KGHSH; CDR2 reads LQKENI. CDR3 length: 19 amino acids. The ends lost 2 bases at V and 1 base at J; junction bases unmatched: 8. The CDR3 DNA follows: TGTGCCAGCTCACCATACGGGACTAGCGGGAGACGGGGCACAGATACGCAGTATTTT. Translation gives CASSPYGTSGRRGTDTQYF.

The rearrangement joins TRBV9 to TRBJ2-7, with 10 bases fitting TRBD2. Germline V gene data show CDR1 as SGDLS and CDR2 as YYNGEE. J lost 3 bases, V lost 0 bases, and 3 bases had no gene match. This CDR3 is built from 15 residues. This CDR3 reads CASSVAASGSYEQYF. The CDR3 coding sequence is TGTGCCAGCAGCGTAGCAGCTAGCGGGAGCTACGAGCAGTACTTC.

This sequence joins TRBV2 and TRBJ2-1, with a possible D match to TRBD1 (6 bases). V gave up 7 bases and J gave up 2 bases, with 18 bases separating them. This CDR3 has 16 amino acids. Germline values: CDR1 SNHLY, CDR2 FYNNEI. Here the CDR3 reads CASTYNTAGAYNEQFF. CDR3 bases: TGTGCCAGCACCTACAATACGGCAGGGGCCTACAATGAGCAGTTCTTC.

V and J are TRBV15 and TRBJ2-1, with 9 bases that match TRBD1. The CDR3 covers 16 residues. The V segment lost 0 bases and the J segment 7 bases; nucleotides outside the gene matches: 7. Per germline, CDR1 LNHNV and CDR2 YYDKDF (reference sequence). CDR3 residues: CATSRDRDRDRNEQFF. CDR3 in DNA: TGTGCCACCAGCAGAGATAGGGACAGGGACCGAAATGAGCAGTTCTTC.

This rearrangement joins TRBV9 to TRBJ2-5, with D perhaps TRBD2 (5 bases). The J call may be wrong; the DNA end is better matched by TRBJ2-7. CDR3 length: 13 amino acids. Germline CDR1 SGDLS, CDR2 YYNGEE. The CDR3 DNA sequence: TGTGCCAGCAGCCTCAGCGGAGGCTACGAGCAGTACTTC. Translation gives CASSLSGGYEQYF.

This rearrangement joins TRBV5-4 to TRBJ2-2; 9 bases line up with TRBD2. Germline-derived CDR1 and CDR2 are SGHNT and YYREEE (reference sequence). CDR3 length: 15 amino acids. The V gene end was trimmed by 4 bases and the J gene end by 1 base; junction bases not matched to a gene: 2. The CDR3 nucleotides read TGTGCCAGCAGCAGTAGCGGGAGGAACACCGGGGAGCTGTTTTTT. Translation gives CASSSSGRNTGELFF.

V gene TRBV4-1 combines with J gene TRBJ2-3; a possible D gene is TRBD2 (5 bases). The V and J ends lost 1 base and 0 bases respectively, with 8 bases between them. In germline, CDR1 is MGHRA, CDR2 YSYEKL. The CDR3 totals 15 residues. The CDR3: CASSQGLTSTDTQYF. In nucleotides, the CDR3 is TGCGCCAGCAGCCAAGGACTAACTAGCACAGATACGCAGTATTTT.

The genes are TRBV28 and TRBJ2-7; 9 nucleotides line up with TRBD1. CDR1 is MDHEN, CDR2 SYDVKM, per germline. With V trimmed by 6 bases and J by 5 bases, 8 bases remained unmatched. The CDR3 is 14 residues long. The CDR3 DNA reads TGTGCCAGCAGCTTTAGGGACAGGGTCGACGAGCAGTACTTC. Residues: CASSFRDRVDEQYF.

The sample holds one count of this clone. This chain joins TRBV2 and TRBJ2-2; 12 bases are a match to TRBD2. V lost 4 bases to trimming and J lost 7 bases; unmatched junction nucleotides: 7. This CDR3 is 16 amino acids long. Germline V gene data show CDR1 as SNHLY and CDR2 as FYNNEI. CDR3 bases: TGTGCCAGCAGTGTGACTAGCGGGAGATTAGGCGGGGAGCTGTTTTTT. Amino acid sequence: CASSVTSGRLGGELFF.

Regarding this clone: A read error may produce the germline difference seen at one junction end. The rearrangement links TRBV29-1 to TRBJ1-5; TRBD1 matches at 8 bases. Germline-derived CDR1 and CDR2 are SQVTM and ANQGSEA. The CDR3 is 13 residues long. The CDR3 DNA follows: TGCAGCGTTAGCCCAGGGGGCAACCAGCCCCAGCATTTT. Protein product: CSVSPGGNQPQHF.

The chain couples TRBV6-5 to TRBJ1-3; maybe TRBD1 (6 bases). Germline V gene lookup returns CDR1 MNHEY and CDR2 SVGAGI. Trimming took off 2 bases at V and 4 bases at J, with 9 bases between the two ends. CDR3 length: 14 residues. CDR3 coding DNA: TGTGCCAGCAGTTACACAGGGATAGGAAACACCATATATTTT. Translated: CASSYTGIGNTIYF.

The genes are TRBV5-8 and TRBJ1-5, with D possibly TRBD1 on 5 matching bases. Trimming pared 5 bases from V and 3 bases from J, leaving 18 bases between. The CDR3 is made up of 16 amino acids. In germline, CDR1 is SGHTS, CDR2 YDEGEE. The CDR3 sequence: CASRYVLWGDNQPQHF. The CDR3 nucleotides are TGTGCCAGCAGATATGTCCTTTGGGGGGACAATCAGCCCCAGCATTTT.

This clone was seen once. V and J are TRBV4-3 and TRBJ1-1; tentatively, D is TRBD1 (5 bases). Trimming shortened V by 0 bases and J by 5 bases, and 7 bases separated the two germline ends. Germline assignment: CDR1 LGHNA and CDR2 YSLEER. The CDR3 contains 13 residues. For the CDR3, the DNA is TGCGCCAGCAGCCAAGAGACAGAAACTGAAGCTTTCTTT. Translation gives CASSQETETEAFF.

The genes are TRBV18 and TRBJ2-3; D is unclear. The germline V gene encodes CDR1 KGHSH and CDR2 LQKENI. The CDR3 length is 16 residues. V was clipped by 1 base and J by 0 bases, with 11 bases between them. The DNA of the CDR3 is TGTGCCAGCTCACCACGGCAATCCGGGAGCACAGATACGCAGTATTTT. It is translated as CASSPRQSGSTDTQYF.

There are a few counts of this clone. The rearrangement joins TRBV28 to TRBJ1-5; 8 bases are shared with TRBD1. CDR1 MDHEN and CDR2 SYDVKM come from the germline V gene. The CDR3 covers 15 residues. J lost 7 bases, V lost 3 bases, and 8 bases had no gene match. The CDR3 coding sequence is TGTGCCAGCAGTTTTGTGGACAGGGATAGCCAGCCCCAGCATTTT. It codes for CASSFVDRDSQPQHF.

The chain links TRBV27 to TRBJ2-7; D might be TRBD2 (5 bases). V lost 5 bases and J lost 4, with 12 bases in between. Germline lookup yields CDR1 MNHEY and CDR2 SMNVEV (reference sequence). The CDR3 length is 13 residues. The DNA of the CDR3 is TGTGCCAGCAGTCCAGGACTGGGTTACGAGCAGTACTTC. Protein: CASSPGLGYEQYF.

The chain combines TRBV28 with TRBJ1-2, with D possibly being TRBD1 (6 bases). Germline values: CDR1 MDHEN, CDR2 SYDVKM. This CDR3 spans 17 amino acids. V dropped 2 bases and J dropped 6 bases, with 22 bases sitting between them. CDR3 in amino acids: CASSLDISGGRGDGYTF. CDR3 in DNA: TGTGCCAGCAGTTTAGACATCTCGGGGGGGCGGGGAGATGGCTACACCTTC.

This chain joins TRBV7-6 and TRBJ2-7, with D tentatively TRBD2 (6 bases). Germline values: CDR1 SGHVS, CDR2 FNYEAQ. The CDR3 extends over 16 amino acids. Trimming removed 0 bases at V and 3 bases at J, with 15 bases between. CDR3 bases: TGTGCCAGCAGCTTAGCGTCTGGTGGGGGGATCTACGAGCAGTACTTC. As protein: CASSLASGGGIYEQYF.

CDR3 bases: TGTGCCAGCTCACCGGGGGGGGCCCTGGGTCAGCCCCAGCATTTT. Its translation: CASSPGGALGQPQHF. The rearrangement uses TRBV18 and TRBJ1-5, with TRBD1 as a possible D gene (6 bases). The V gene's germline CDR1 is KGHSH and CDR2 LQKENI. The CDR3 sequence is 15 residues long. Trimming stripped 3 bases from V and 6 bases from J, with 15 bases between. The full variable domain, rest sourced from reference TRBV18 and TRBJ1-5, is NAGVMQNPRHLVRRRGQEARLRCSPMKGHSHVYWYRQLPEEGLKFMVYLQKENIIDESGMPKERFSAEFPKEGPSILRIQQVVRGDSAAYFCASSPGGALGQPQHFGDGTRLSIL.

This clone came up a few times. The rearrangement links TRBV28 to TRBJ2-2; possible D gene TRBD2, 6 bases. Per germline, CDR1 MDHEN and CDR2 SYDVKM. With 2 bases removed from V and 6 bases from J, the gap between germline ends came to 13 bases. CDR3 size: 15 residues. This CDR3 is CASSLGTPGSGELFF. DNA of the CDR3: TGTGCCAGCAGTTTAGGGACTCCCGGTTCCGGGGAGCTGTTTTTT.